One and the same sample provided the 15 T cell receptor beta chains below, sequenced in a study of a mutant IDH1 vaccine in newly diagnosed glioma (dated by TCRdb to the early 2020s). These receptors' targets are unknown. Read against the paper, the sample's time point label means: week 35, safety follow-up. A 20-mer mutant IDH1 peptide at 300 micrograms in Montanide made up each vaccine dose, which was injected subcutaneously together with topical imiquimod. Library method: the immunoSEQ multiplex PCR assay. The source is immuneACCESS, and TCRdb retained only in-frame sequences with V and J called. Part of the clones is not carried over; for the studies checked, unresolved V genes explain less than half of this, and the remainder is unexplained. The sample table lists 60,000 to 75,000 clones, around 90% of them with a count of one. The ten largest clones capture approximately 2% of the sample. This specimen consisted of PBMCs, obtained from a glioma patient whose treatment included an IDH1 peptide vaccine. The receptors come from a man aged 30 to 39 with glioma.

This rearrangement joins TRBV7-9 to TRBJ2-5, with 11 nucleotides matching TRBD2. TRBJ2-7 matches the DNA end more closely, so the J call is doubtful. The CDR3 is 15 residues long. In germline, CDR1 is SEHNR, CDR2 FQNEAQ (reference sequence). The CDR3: CASRKGTSGTYEQYF. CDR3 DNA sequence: TGTGCCAGCAGAAAGGGGACTAGCGGAACCTACGAGCAGTACTTC.

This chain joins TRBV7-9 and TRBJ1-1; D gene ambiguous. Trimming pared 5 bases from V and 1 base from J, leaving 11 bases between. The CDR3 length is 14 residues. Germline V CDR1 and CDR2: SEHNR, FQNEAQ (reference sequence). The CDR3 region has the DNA TGTGCCAGCAGCCGGAGAGGGCAGAACACTGAAGCTTTCTTT. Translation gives CASSRRGQNTEAFF.

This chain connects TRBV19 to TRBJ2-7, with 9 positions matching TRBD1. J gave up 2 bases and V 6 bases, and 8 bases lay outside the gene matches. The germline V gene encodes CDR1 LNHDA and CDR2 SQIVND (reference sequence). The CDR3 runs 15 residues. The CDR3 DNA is TGTGCCAGTAGGTCCGGGACAGGGACTACCTACGAGCAGTACTTC. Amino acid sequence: CASRSGTGTTYEQYF.

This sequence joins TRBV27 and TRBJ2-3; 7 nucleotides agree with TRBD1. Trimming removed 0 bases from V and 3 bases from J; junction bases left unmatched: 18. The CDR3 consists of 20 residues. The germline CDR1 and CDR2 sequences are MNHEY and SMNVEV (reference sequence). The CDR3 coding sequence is TGTGCCAGCAGTTTATCCCCTCCGGGGACAGAGGAAGGCATAACAGATACGCAGTATTTT. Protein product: CASSLSPPGTEEGITDTQYF.

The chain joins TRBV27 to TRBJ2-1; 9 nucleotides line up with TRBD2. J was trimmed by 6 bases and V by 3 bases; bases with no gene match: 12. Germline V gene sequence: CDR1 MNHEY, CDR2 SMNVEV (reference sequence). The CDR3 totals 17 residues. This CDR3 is CASSFPFSGGRSNEQFF. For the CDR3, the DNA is TGTGCCAGCAGTTTTCCCTTTAGCGGGGGTCGTTCCAATGAGCAGTTCTTC.

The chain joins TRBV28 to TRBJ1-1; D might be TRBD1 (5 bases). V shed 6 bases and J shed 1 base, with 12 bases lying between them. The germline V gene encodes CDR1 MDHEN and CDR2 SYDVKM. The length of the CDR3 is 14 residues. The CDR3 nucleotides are TGTGCCAGCAGCCCCGGGGGGAGGAACACTGAAGCTTTCTTT. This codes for CASSPGGRNTEAFF. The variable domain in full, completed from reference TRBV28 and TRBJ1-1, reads DVKVTQSSRYLVKRTGEKVFLECVQDMDHENMFWYRQDPGLGLRLIYFSYDVKMKEKGDIPEGYSVSREKKERFSLILESASTNQTSMYLCASSPGGRNTEAFFGQGTRLTVV.

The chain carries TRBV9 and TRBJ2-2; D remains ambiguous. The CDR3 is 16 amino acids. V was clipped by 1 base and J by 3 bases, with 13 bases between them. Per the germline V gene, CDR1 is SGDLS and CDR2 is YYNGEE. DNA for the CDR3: TGTGCCAGCAGCGTATTAAGTAGAATCGACACCGGGGAGCTGTTTTTT. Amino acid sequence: CASSVLSRIDTGELFF.

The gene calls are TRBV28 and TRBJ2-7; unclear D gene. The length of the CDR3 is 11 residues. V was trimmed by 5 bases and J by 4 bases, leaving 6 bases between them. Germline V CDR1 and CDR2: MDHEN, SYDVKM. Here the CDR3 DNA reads TGTGCCAGCAGTATCCAGTACGAGCAGTACTTC. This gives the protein CASSIQYEQYF.

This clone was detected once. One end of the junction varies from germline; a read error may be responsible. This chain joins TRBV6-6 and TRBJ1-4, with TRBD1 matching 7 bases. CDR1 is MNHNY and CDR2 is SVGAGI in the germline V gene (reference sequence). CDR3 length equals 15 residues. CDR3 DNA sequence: TGTGCCAGCAGTACCCGACAGGGAACTAGTGAAAAACTGTTTTTT. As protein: CASSTRQGTSEKLFF.

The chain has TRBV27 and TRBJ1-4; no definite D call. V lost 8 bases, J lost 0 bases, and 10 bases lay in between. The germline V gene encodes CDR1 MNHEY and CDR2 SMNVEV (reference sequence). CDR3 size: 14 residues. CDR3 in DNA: TGTGCCAGCGGTACATGGGCAACTAATGAAAAACTGTTTTTT. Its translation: CASGTWATNEKLFF.

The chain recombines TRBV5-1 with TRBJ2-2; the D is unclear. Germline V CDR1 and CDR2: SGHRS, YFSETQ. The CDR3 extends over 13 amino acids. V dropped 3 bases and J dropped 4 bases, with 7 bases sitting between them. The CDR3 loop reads CASSSEATGELFF. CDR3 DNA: TGCGCCAGCAGCTCGGAAGCCACCGGGGAGCTGTTTTTT.

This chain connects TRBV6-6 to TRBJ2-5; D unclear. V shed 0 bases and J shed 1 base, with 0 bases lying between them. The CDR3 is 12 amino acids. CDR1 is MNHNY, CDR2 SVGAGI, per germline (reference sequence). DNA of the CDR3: TGTGCCAGCAGTTACTCCCAAGAGACCCAGTACTTC. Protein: CASSYSQETQYF.

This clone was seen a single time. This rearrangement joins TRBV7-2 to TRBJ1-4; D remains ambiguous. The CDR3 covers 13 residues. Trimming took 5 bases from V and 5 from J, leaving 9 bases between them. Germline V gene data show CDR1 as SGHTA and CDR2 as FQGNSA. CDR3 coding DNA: TGTGCCAGCAGCCGATACTTAAATGAAAAACTGTTTTTT. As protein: CASSRYLNEKLFF. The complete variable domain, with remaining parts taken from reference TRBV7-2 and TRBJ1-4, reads GAGVSQSPSNKVTEKGKDVELRCDPISGHTALYWYRQSLGQGLEFLIYFQGNSAPDKSGLPSDRFSAERTGGSVSTLTIQRTQQEDSAVYLCASSRYLNEKLFFGSGTQLSVL.

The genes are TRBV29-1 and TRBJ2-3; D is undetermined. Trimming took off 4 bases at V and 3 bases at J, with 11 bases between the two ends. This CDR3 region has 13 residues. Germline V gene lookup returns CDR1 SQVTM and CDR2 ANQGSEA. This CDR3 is CSVVSGRTDTQYF. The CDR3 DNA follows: TGCAGCGTTGTAAGTGGGCGGACAGATACGCAGTATTTT.

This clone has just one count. The CDR3, as DNA: TGTGCCAGCAGCTTAGGGGGATCAGACGAGCAGTACTTC. This gives the protein CASSLGGSDEQYF. The chain links TRBV11-1 to TRBJ2-7, with unresolved D. Germline CDR1 reads SGHAT; CDR2 reads FQDESV (reference sequence). The CDR3 covers 13 residues. V gave up 1 base and J gave up 5 bases, with 9 bases separating them.